The rows below give T cell receptor beta chains drawn from one sample of a study of spatial heterogeneity in lung cancer. From the 5' RACE reads, TCRdb called clonotypes with MiXCR, one entry per CDR3 protein. The table lists around 60,000 distinct CDR3 sequences, roughly 8% of them singletons. Sequenced here: PBMCs, sampled at surgery. The receptors were sampled from a female donor with early-stage non-small cell lung cancer. Both conserved end residues are part of each CDR3. The D gene is left open where the match is weak. A clone size is listed for some rows: how often the clone was seen (once, few, many), or a class if it is expanded.

D gene,clone size,J gene,V gene,CDR3 protein,CDR3 DNA
NA,few,TRBJ1-6,TRBV20-1,CSARTAPSSSYNSPLHF,TGCAGTGCTAGAACGGCCCCAAGCAGCTCCTATAATTCACCCCTCCACTTT
TRBD1,many,TRBJ1-3,TRBV9,CASSGQGRNTIYF,TGTGCCAGCAGCGGACAGGGAAGGAACACCATATATTTT
NA,many,TRBJ2-1,TRBV28,CASSSREQFF,TGTGCCAGCAGCTCACGGGAGCAGTTCTTC
TRBD1,NA,TRBJ1-2,TRBV6-1,CASSDPQGNGYTF,TGTGCCAGCAGTGATCCACAGGGGAATGGCTACACCTTC
TRBD1,few,TRBJ2-4,TRBV20-1,CSARNRGWENIQYF,TGCAGTGCAAGGAACAGGGGGTGGGAGAACATTCAGTACTTC
TRBD2,NA,TRBJ2-4,TRBV9,CASSVGAGGRNIQYF,TGTGCCAGCAGCGTGGGTGCGGGGGGGCGGAACATTCAGTACTTC
NA,NA,TRBJ2-1,TRBV9,CASSPQSAREYEQFF,TGTGCCAGCAGCCCACAATCAGCGAGAGAGTATGAGCAGTTCTTC
TRBD1,many,TRBJ1-1,TRBV27,CASSTYAGTGTNTEAFF,TGTGCCAGCAGTACCTACGCCGGGACAGGGACGAACACTGAAGCTTTCTTT
NA,many,TRBJ2-1,TRBV2,CASSEVLGSSYNEQFF,TGTGCCAGCAGTGAAGTACTGGGGAGCTCCTACAATGAGCAGTTCTTC
NA,many,TRBJ1-2,TRBV12-3/TRBV12-4,CASRAGADGSGYTF,TGTGCCAGCCGCGCGGGGGCGGATGGTTCTGGCTACACCTTC
NA,many,TRBJ2-1,TRBV3-1,CASRTSYNEQFF,TGTGCCAGCAGGACAAGCTACAATGAGCAGTTCTTC
NA,few,TRBJ1-1,TRBV28,CASSSGPGAFF,TGTGCCAGCAGTTCGGGGCCCGGCGCTTTCTTT
NA,many,TRBJ1-5,TRBV7-8,CASSAYRVPLPSYSNQPQHF,TGTGCCAGCAGCGCATACAGGGTACCCCTCCCGTCGTATAGCAATCAGCCCCAGCATTTT
NA,many,TRBJ1-1,TRBV6-5,CASSYHGDTEAFF,TGTGCCAGCAGTTACCACGGGGACACTGAAGCTTTCTTT
TRBD1,NA,TRBJ1-6,TRBV12-3/TRBV12-4,CASSSETGNSPLHF,TGTGCCAGCAGTTCAGAGACAGGGAATTCACCCCTCCACTTT
NA,NA,TRBJ2-1,TRBV15,CASEGAREQFF,TGTGCCTCGGAGGGGGCTCGGGAGCAGTTCTTC
NA,NA,TRBJ2-7,TRBV6-2/TRBV6-3,CASSYSLTGEQYF,TGTGCCAGCAGTTACTCACTTACCGGCGAGCAGTACTTC
TRBD1,many,TRBJ2-2,TRBV5-4,CASSFRDRSTGELFF,TGTGCCAGCAGCTTCCGGGACAGAAGCACCGGGGAGCTGTTTTTT
NA,NA,TRBJ2-2,TRBV27,CASSKEGNRGTGELFF,TGTGCCAGCAGTAAGGAGGGGAACAGGGGTACCGGGGAGCTGTTTTTT